The T cell receptor beta chain under discussion was sequenced for a study of cytomegalovirus exposure and HLA in healthy donors. Sequencing used immunoSEQ multiplex PCR; TCRdb keeps in-frame clones, though not all of them. The sample records some 160,000 clones, approximately 90% being singletons. The sequencing input was PBMCs. The receptor comes from a man aged 18-30 years in good health and CMV-seronegative.

The CDR3 nucleotides are TGTGCCAGCAGAGAGGAGACAGGGGGCAATCAGCCCCAGCATTTT. Its translation: CASREETGGNQPQHF. The V call is TRBV28, the J call TRBJ1-5; 8 bases are a match to TRBD1. Germline trimming cut 6 bases from V and 2 bases from J; bases unmatched to any gene: 6. This CDR3 has 15 residues. CDR1 is MDHEN and CDR2 is SYDVKM in the germline V gene.